Listed here are 31 T cell receptor beta chains from one sample, sequenced in a study of blood T cell repertoires in COVID-19. TCRdb's copy holds only in-frame clones and misses some; the assay was immunoSEQ multiplex PCR. The sample records 120,000 to 150,000 clones, under 80% being singletons. Sequencing used peripheral blood. The receptors originated from a man aged 55 to 69 with acute or convalescent COVID-19.

The chain is built from TRBV27 and TRBJ2-4, with a tentative D call TRBD2 (5 bases). The germline V and J ends were trimmed by 5 bases and 6 bases, with 17 bases remaining between them. The CDR3 covers 15 residues. Germline lookup yields CDR1 MNHEY and CDR2 SMNVEV (reference sequence). The CDR3 is CASSPKTGILNIQYF. The CDR3 DNA is TGTGCCAGCAGTCCAAAAACCGGGATTTTAAACATTCAGTACTTC.

The genes are TRBV29-1 and TRBJ2-1; 8 bases agree with TRBD2. Unmatched junction bases numbered 11, after V lost 6 bases and J lost 7 bases. The CDR3 contains 14 residues. Germline lookup yields CDR1 SQVTM and CDR2 ANQGSEA. In nucleotides, the CDR3 is TGCAGCGTCGCGGGGACTAGAGGTGTTAATGAGCAGTTCTTC. Its protein product is CSVAGTRGVNEQFF.

The chain uses TRBV9 and TRBJ1-5; possible D gene TRBD1, 6 bases. The CDR3 has 14 amino acids. V lost 0 bases and J lost 3, with 7 bases in between. CDR1 is SGDLS, CDR2 YYNGEE, per germline. In nucleotides, the CDR3 is TGTGCCAGCAGCGTAGGGGGGCTCAATCAGCCCCAGCATTTT. The encoded protein is CASSVGGLNQPQHF.

This rearrangement joins TRBV19 to TRBJ1-2; 9 bases align to TRBD1. Germline V gives CDR1 LNHDA, CDR2 SQIVND (reference sequence). The V and J ends lost 5 bases and 2 bases, in that order; junction bases with no gene match: 6. The CDR3 runs to 15 residues. The chain's CDR3 is CASSSTGGANYGYTF. The CDR3, as DNA: TGTGCCAGTAGTTCGACAGGGGGGGCGAACTATGGCTACACCTTC.

V usage is TRBV6-5 and J usage is TRBJ1-5, with TRBD1 matching 10 bases. V gave up 2 bases and J gave up 6 bases; unmatched junction bases: 7. The CDR3 has 16 amino acids. Germline V gene sequence: CDR1 MNHEY, CDR2 SVGAGI. CDR3 region: CASSYNDRGPLQPQHF. In nucleotides, the CDR3 is TGTGCCAGCAGTTACAACGACAGGGGGCCTCTTCAGCCCCAGCATTTT.

CDR3 amino acids: CAISEWSGGGTGELFF. In DNA, the CDR3 is TGTGCCATCAGTGAGTGGTCGGGAGGCGGGACCGGGGAGCTGTTTTTT. V usage is TRBV10-3 and J usage is TRBJ2-2; 7 bases are a match to TRBD2. The V gene's germline CDR1 is ENHRY and CDR2 SYGVKD. The CDR3 is 16 residues long. V shed 1 base and J 5 bases; nucleotides not matched to a gene: 7.

This clone was observed a handful of times. The chain carries TRBV2 and TRBJ1-1; 7 nucleotides match TRBD1. CDR1 and CDR2 from the germline V gene are SNHLY and FYNNEI. The J segment lost 0 bases and the V segment lost 4 bases, leaving 2 bases of the junction unmatched. CDR3 length: 14 residues. The CDR3 DNA follows: TGTGCCAGCAGTGCTCAGGGGGTGAACACTGAAGCTTTCTTT. Translated, it gives CASSAQGVNTEAFF. Based on the CDR3 plus reference TRBV2 and TRBJ1-1, the full variable domain is EPEVTQTPSHQVTQMGQEVILRCVPISNHLYFYWYRQILGQKVEFLVSFYNNEISEKSEIFDDQFSVERPDGSNFTLKIRSTKLEDSAMYFCASSAQGVNTEAFFGQGTRLTVV.

This clone was found a few times. J is TRBJ1-2 and V is TRBV30, with a possible D match to TRBD1 (6 bases). The CDR3 loop spans 13 amino acids. Germline V gene data show CDR1 as GTSNPN and CDR2 as SVGIG (reference sequence). The V end was cut by 5 bases, the J end by 0 bases, with 10 bases between. The CDR3 DNA sequence: TGTGCCTGGGAACAGGGAGCTAACTATGGCTACACCTTC. It is translated as CAWEQGANYGYTF.

This clone was recorded a few times. The chain carries TRBV6-1 and TRBJ2-7; the D gene is possibly TRBD1 (7 bases). Germline-derived CDR1 and CDR2 are MNHNS and SASEGT. The germline V and J ends were trimmed by 2 bases and 9 bases, with 17 bases remaining between them. The CDR3 consists of 14 residues. CDR3 sequence (DNA): TGTGCCAGCAGTGAACGGGCGGGACAGACTGTGCAGTACTTC. It yields the protein CASSERAGQTVQYF.

The J gene is TRBJ2-5, the V gene TRBV24-1; 10 positions match TRBD2. V lost 2 bases to trimming and J lost 5 bases; unmatched junction nucleotides: 10. Germline-derived CDR1 and CDR2 are KGHDR and SFDVKD. The CDR3 covers 17 residues. The CDR3 bases are TGTGCCACCAGTGATTCCGGGGCAGGTAGCGGGAGGGAGACCCAGTACTTC. As protein: CATSDSGAGSGRETQYF.

The chain couples TRBV7-3 to TRBJ2-3; 7 bases line up with TRBD2. CDR3 size: 16 residues. Per germline, CDR1 SGHTA and CDR2 FQGTGA. After removal of 5 bases from V and 1 base from J, the junction contained 9 bases not matched to a gene. The CDR3 sequence: CASSLVPSGGTDTQYF. The CDR3 DNA is TGTGCCAGCAGCCTTGTACCCAGCGGGGGCACAGATACGCAGTATTTT.

The CDR3 reads CASSELGQRNEKLFF. The CDR3 region has the DNA TGTGCCAGCAGTGAACTTGGACAGCGGAATGAAAAACTGTTTTTT. This chain links TRBV2 with TRBJ1-4, with D perhaps matching TRBD1 (6 bases). CDR3 length equals 15 residues. Trimming took off 2 bases at V and 5 bases at J, with 12 bases between the two ends. Germline V gene data show CDR1 as SNHLY and CDR2 as FYNNEI.

This chain links TRBV30 with TRBJ2-6; the D is unclear. The CDR3 has 15 amino acids. Germline V CDR1 and CDR2: GTSNPN, SVGIG (reference sequence). V was pared by 1 base and J by 2 bases, with 9 bases between. DNA for the CDR3: TGTGCCTGGAGTGGACTCGGTGCTGGGGCCAACGTCCTGACTTTC. Amino acids: CAWSGLGAGANVLTF.

V is TRBV3-1 (or the pseudogene TRBV3-2) and J is TRBJ1-1; a possible D gene is TRBD1 (5 bases). CDR1 is LGHDT, CDR2 YNNKEL, per germline (reference sequence). The CDR3 covers 18 residues. Trimming shortened V by 0 bases and J by 0 bases, and 17 bases separated the two germline ends. The CDR3 nucleotides are TGTGCCAGCAGCCAAGAACCGGGGGGGGAACCCATGAACACTGAAGCTTTCTTT. Translating gives CASSQEPGGEPMNTEAFF.

The chain carries TRBV7-6 and TRBJ2-1; 10 bases align to TRBD2. Germline CDR1 reads SGHVS; CDR2 reads FNYEAQ. CDR3 length: 15 amino acids. Germline trimming cut 1 base from V and 10 bases from J; bases unmatched to any gene: 7. The CDR3 reads CASSLGEGLAREQFF. The CDR3 nucleotides are TGTGCCAGCAGCTTAGGGGAGGGACTAGCGAGAGAGCAGTTCTTC. Based on the CDR3 plus reference TRBV7-6 and TRBJ2-1, the full variable domain is GAGVSQSPRYKVTKRGQDVALRCDPISGHVSLYWYRQALGQGPEFLTYFNYEAQQDKSGLPNDRFSAERPEGSISTLTIQRTEQRDSAMYRCASSLGEGLAREQFFGPGTRLTVL.

The chain is built from TRBV27 and TRBJ2-5; possible D gene TRBD2, 7 bases. Germline CDR1 MNHEY, CDR2 SMNVEV (reference sequence). CDR3 length equals 13 residues. V lost 7 bases to trimming and J lost 5 bases, with 14 bases between them. CDR3 sequence (DNA): TGTGCCAGCATGGGGGGGGGCAGGGAGACCCAGTACTTC. Its protein product is CASMGGGRETQYF.

The chain links TRBV5-1 to TRBJ2-7, with 8 positions matching TRBD1. The V segment lost 5 bases and the J segment 0 bases; nucleotides outside the gene matches: 4. Looked up from germline, CDR1 is SGHRS and CDR2 is YFSETQ. CDR3 length: 14 amino acids. CDR3 protein: CASRRTGSSYEQYF. In nucleotides, the CDR3 is TGCGCCAGCAGGCGGACAGGGTCCTCCTACGAGCAGTACTTC.

J is TRBJ2-3 and V is TRBV11-2, with D maybe TRBD1 (5 bases). Germline-derived CDR1 and CDR2 are SGHAT and FQNNGV. V was trimmed by 4 bases and J by 5 bases, leaving 7 bases between them. The CDR3 covers 12 residues. CDR3 amino acids: CASSWQGDTQYF. CDR3 bases: TGTGCCAGCAGCTGGCAGGGAGATACGCAGTATTTT.

This chain connects TRBV6-1 to TRBJ2-7; 7 bases are shared with TRBD2. The CDR3 length is 15 residues. CDR1 is MNHNS, CDR2 SASEGT, per germline. Unmatched junction bases numbered 6, after V lost 2 bases and J lost 2 bases. The chain's CDR3 is CASSEITGGPYEQYF. The CDR3 DNA sequence: TGTGCCAGCAGTGAAATAACGGGAGGTCCCTACGAGCAGTACTTC.

Notes on this clone: The same CDR3 can be traced to other DNA sequences in this sample. The chain has TRBV5-4 and TRBJ2-3, with D possibly TRBD2 on 6 matching bases. Trimming shortened V by 2 bases and J by 3 bases, and 7 bases separated the two germline ends. The CDR3 loop spans 13 amino acids. CDR1 SGHNT and CDR2 YYREEE come from the germline V gene (reference sequence). Here the CDR3 reads CASSLAGTDTQYF. The CDR3 nucleotides are TGTGCCAGCAGCTTAGCGGGTACAGATACGCAGTATTTT.

V is TRBV5-4 and J is TRBJ1-2, with no clear D. Trimming took 0 bases from V and 6 from J, leaving 6 bases between them. This CDR3 contains 12 residues. CDR1 and CDR2 from the germline V gene are SGHNT and YYREEE (reference sequence). The CDR3 nucleotides read TGTGCCAGCAGCTTGGACAACGATGGCTACACCTTC. This encodes CASSLDNDGYTF. The full variable domain, in which reference TRBV5-4 and TRBJ1-2 provide the parts outside the CDR3, is ETGVTQSPTHLIKTRGQQVTLRCSSQSGHNTVSWYQQALGQGPQFIFQYYREEENGRGNFPPRFSGLQFPNYSSELNVNALELDDSALYLCASSLDNDGYTFGSGTRLTVV.

The chain couples TRBV28 to TRBJ2-7; 7 nucleotides line up with TRBD1. CDR1 is MDHEN and CDR2 is SYDVKM in the germline V gene. V was clipped by 5 bases and J by 0 bases; unmatched bases: 10. This CDR3 is 16 amino acids long. The CDR3 sequence: CASSVNRDSLSYEQYF. The CDR3 bases are TGTGCCAGCAGTGTCAACCGGGACAGCCTCTCCTACGAGCAGTACTTC.

The chain recombines TRBV21-1 with TRBJ2-3; the listed D gene, TRBD2, was not tested against the DNA. TRBV21-1 constitutes a pseudogene. The CDR3 consists of 16 residues. The CDR3 nucleotides are TGTGCCAGCAGCAACCTTGGACTAGCGGGAGGGGATACGCAGTATTTT. It encodes CASSNLGLAGGDTQYF.

Only one count was recorded for this clone. The chain combines TRBV6-1 with TRBJ1-1, with 7 bases that match TRBD1. V lost 2 bases and J lost 3; bases outside the gene matches: 3. The germline V gene has CDR1 MNHNS and CDR2 SASEGT. This CDR3 region has 14 residues. The CDR3: CASSERGRDTEAFF. CDR3 nucleotide sequence: TGTGCCAGCAGTGAAAGGGGGCGCGACACTGAAGCTTTCTTT.

The chain has TRBV5-6 and TRBJ2-7, with TRBD2 matching 13 bases. The CDR3 runs to 15 residues. J lost 4 bases, V lost 3 bases, and 4 bases had no gene match. Per germline, CDR1 SGHDT and CDR2 YYEEEE. The CDR3 DNA follows: TGTGCCAGCAGCTCGGCACTAGCGGGAGGGTACGAGCAGTACTTC. The encoded protein is CASSSALAGGYEQYF.

J is TRBJ2-1 and V is TRBV29-1; 7 nucleotides match TRBD2. V lost 1 base and J lost 0; bases outside the gene matches: 6. The CDR3 runs to 16 residues. The V gene's germline CDR1 is SQVTM and CDR2 ANQGSEA. CDR3 sequence (DNA): TGCAGCGTTGAAGTTTCGGCTAGCGGCTCCTACAATGAGCAGTTCTTC. Residues: CSVEVSASGSYNEQFF.

Turning to this clone: Other DNA sequences from this sample encode an identical CDR3 as well. The chain carries TRBV12-3 or TRBV12-4 and TRBJ2-5; weak D call: TRBD1 (6 bases). This CDR3 contains 13 residues. V lost 1 base and J 5 bases, leaving 8 bases between the germline ends. CDR3 loop: CASSLGGLETQYF. In DNA form, the CDR3 reads TGTGCCAGCAGTTTAGGGGGGCTGGAGACCCAGTACTTC.

The genes are TRBV19 and TRBJ1-5; D perhaps matches TRBD1 (5 bases). The germline V and J ends were trimmed by 9 bases and 6 bases, with 15 bases remaining between them. CDR1 is LNHDA and CDR2 is SQIVND in the germline V gene (reference sequence). This CDR3 is 13 amino acids long. Here the CDR3 reads CASSRGGSQPQHF. CDR3 nucleotides: TGTGCCAGCAGTCGGGGGGGTAGTCAGCCCCAGCATTTT.

J is TRBJ2-4 and V is TRBV19, with 10 bases fitting TRBD1. CDR3 length: 15 residues. CDR1 and CDR2 from the germline V gene are LNHDA and SQIVND (reference sequence). V dropped 1 base and J dropped 7; count of bases not matched to a gene: 4. The CDR3 DNA sequence: TGTGCCAGTAGTATAGCAGGGACAGGGGTGAACATTCAGTACTTC. The encoded protein is CASSIAGTGVNIQYF.

In its sample, this clone was seen a few times. The chain carries TRBV6-6 and TRBJ1-6; no clear D gene. This CDR3 has 12 amino acids. Looked up from germline, CDR1 is MNHNY and CDR2 is SVGAGI (reference sequence). V gave up 0 bases and J gave up 13 bases, with 7 bases separating them. The CDR3 DNA reads as TGTGCCAGCAGTTACTCCGAGCGTCCCCTCCACTTT. Translation: CASSYSERPLHF.

The count of this clone is one. The sample holds other DNA sequences that translate to the same CDR3. The V and J genes are TRBV5-1 and TRBJ2-1, with D perhaps TRBD2 (6 bases). Trimming removed 0 bases at V and 1 base at J, with 8 bases between. The CDR3 is 15 residues long. CDR1 and CDR2 (germline): SGHRS, YFSETQ. CDR3 DNA: TGCGCCAGCAGCTTGGGCGCGGGGTCCTACAATGAGCAGTTCTTC. Translated, it gives CASSLGAGSYNEQFF.